This is a list of T cell receptor beta chains from one sample in a study of CD8 T cells in Susac syndrome. In TCRdb, the immunoSEQ multiplex PCR reads were re-called with MiXCR into one record per CDR3 protein. Among around 20,000 distinct CDR3 sequences listed, roughly 95% were seen once. The specimen was CD8+ T cells from PBMCs. The receptor set was obtained from a human donor in good health. The CDR3 runs from the conserved cysteine through the conserved F or W. A D gene is named only where the DNA matches it firmly. Size values are once, few and many counts, or a class for expanded clones, and some rows have none.

- TRBJ2-7 TRBD2 TRBV20-1 TGCAGTGCTAGTGGCCTAGCGGGCAGATACGAGCAGTACTTC CSASGLAGRYEQYF
- TRBJ1-2 - TRBV29-1 TGCAGCGTTGAAGATTTTACATATGAAGGGGCGCTTCCTAACTATGGCTACACCTTC CSVEDFTYEGALPNYGYTF
- TRBJ2-7 - TRBV27 TGTGCCAGCAGTATAGGAGAATTCTACGAGCAGTACTTC CASSIGEFYEQYF
- TRBJ2-1 - TRBV7-9 TGTGCCAGCAGCTGGGCCAATGAGCAGTTCTTC CASSWANEQFF
once TRBJ2-5 - TRBV12-3/TRBV12-4 TGTGCCAGCAGTCCGGCGGGAAAAGAGACCCAGTACTTC CASSPAGKETQYF
- TRBJ2-7 TRBD1 TRBV28 TGTGCCAGCAGCCCAAAATGGACAGGGGTAACCTACGAGCAGTACTTC CASSPKWTGVTYEQYF
- TRBJ2-2 TRBD2 TRBV10-3 TGTGCCTTGGGGAGCGGGACCAACACCGGGGAGCTGTTTTTT CALGSGTNTGELFF
- TRBJ1-5 - TRBV9 TGTGCCAGCAGCGTAGGAGGTGGCAATCAGCCCCAGCATTTT CASSVGGGNQPQHF
- TRBJ2-5 - TRBV24-1 TGTGCCACCAGTGATTCCGTGACTTCGGGGGCACAAGAGACCCAGTACTTC CATSDSVTSGAQETQYF
- TRBJ2-7 - TRBV10-3 TGTGCCATCAGCCACTTTAAGGAGTACGAGCAGTACTTC CAISHFKEYEQYF
- TRBJ2-2 TRBD2 TRBV7-9 TGTGCCAGCAGCGCGAGCGGGAGGGCCTCCGCCGGGGAGCTGTTTTTT CASSASGRASAGELFF
- TRBJ1-2 TRBD1 TRBV6-1 TGTGCCAGCAGTATCGGACAGGGAACCCTCCTCTATGGCTACACCTTC CASSIGQGTLLYGYTF
- TRBJ2-7 TRBD1 TRBV5-1 TGCGCCAGCAGCTTTACGGGAACAGGGGACGAGCAGTACTTC CASSFTGTGDEQYF
- TRBJ2-5 TRBD1 TRBV2 TGTGCCAAGAAACTCAGGGGGCCGGAAGAGACCCAGTACTTC CAKKLRGPEETQYF
- TRBJ2-1 - TRBV21-1 TGTGCCAGCAGCGGACGACAGGGATTGGACGACAATGAGCAGTTCTTC CASSGRQGLDDNEQFF
- TRBJ2-3 - TRBV7-6 TGTGCCAGCAGCTTATTAAAAGGGACATCCACAGATACGCAGTATTTT CASSLLKGTSTDTQYF
- TRBJ1-1 - TRBV27 TGTGCCAGCAGTTCGATAGGGGGGGGCGCTGAAGCTTTCTTT CASSSIGGGAEAFF
- TRBJ2-1 TRBD2 TRBV7-9 TGTGCCCGACTAGCGGGGGACAATGAGCAGTTCTTC CARLAGDNEQFF
- TRBJ1-4 - TRBV7-8 TGTGCCAGCAGCACTCTGACAGATATGAATGAAAAACTGTTTTTT CASSTLTDMNEKLFF
- TRBJ2-1 - TRBV4-2 TGTGCCAGCAGCCAAGCACTGTCCCGGGACATTGACGGGTACAATGAGCAGTTCTTC CASSQALSRDIDGYNEQFF
- TRBJ2-2 - TRBV29-1 TGCAGCGTTGGCAGGGGCGACGCCGGGGAGCTGTTTTTT CSVGRGDAGELFF
- TRBJ2-7 TRBD1 TRBV28 TGTGCCAGCAGTTTTTACAGGGGTCCGTGGGAGCAGTACTTC CASSFYRGPWEQYF
- TRBJ1-1 TRBD1 TRBV7-9 TGTGCCACCCGACAGGGTAATACTGAAGCTTTCTTT CATRQGNTEAFF
once TRBJ2-7 TRBD2 TRBV6-6 TGTGCCAGCAGTCCTTTAGCGGGAGTCCACGAGCAGTACTTC CASSPLAGVHEQYF